This T cell receptor (beta chain) was recovered during a study of cytomegalovirus exposure and HLA in healthy donors. The PCR ran on 60 Vbeta and 13 Jbeta primers. TCRdb keeps only in-frame clones here, not all; method: immunoSEQ multiplex PCR. The sample records about 230,000 clones, 70% to 90% being singletons. A few counts support this clone. This receptor was obtained from a girl aged 2 to 10 in good health and CMV-seronegative. Sequencing was carried out using PBMCs.

CDR3 region: CASSWAAGGPQHF. Here the CDR3 DNA reads TGTGCCAGCAGCTGGGCAGCCGGGGGGCCCCAGCATTTT. The chain has TRBV11-2 and TRBJ1-5, with D maybe TRBD1 (5 bases). The CDR3 length is 13 residues. Germline V CDR1 and CDR2: SGHAT, FQNNGV. The V end lost 4 bases, the J end lost 9 bases, and 13 bases lay between the germline ends.